This TCR beta chain was captured by sequencing in a study of cytomegalovirus exposure and HLA in healthy donors. Study-level points and caveats: Most TCR sequences were uncommon, yet certain public TCRs appeared in many donors. DRB1 showed the most TCR associations and HLA-C the fewest in a later analysis, as rates varied by HLA locus. Researchers catalogued 150 or so TCR beta chains as cytomegalovirus-associated. CMV serostatus was the sole immune exposure data available.

Amplification used 60 Vbeta primers and 13 Jbeta primers. Sequencing used immunoSEQ multiplex PCR; TCRdb keeps in-frame clones, though not all of them. There are about 150,000 clones in the sample; 60% to 80% occur only once, and around 4.2% lies in the top ten. V was pared by 1 base and J by 2 bases, with 4 bases of the junction left unmatched. The germline V gene encodes CDR1 LNHDA and CDR2 SQIVND (reference sequence). The CDR3 loop spans 15 amino acids. On this clone itself: The target antigen is unknown.

The chain is built from TRBV19 and TRBJ2-7; 8 positions match TRBD1. The sequence derives from a man aged 50-60 years in good health and CMV-seropositive. Material for sequencing was PBMCs. CDR3 DNA sequence: TGTGCCAGTAGTATAGTCCAGACAGGGGCCTACGAGCAGTACTTC. This translates into CASSIVQTGAYEQYF.